What follows is one TCR beta chain and its context. The specificity of this receptor is unknown. Per-base qualities were not stored, and no clone one base away is much larger. The data originate from a study of vaccination and CD4 T cells after COVID-19 (dated by TCRdb to 2022 to 2024). Notes on the research overall: Every convalescent patient had a positive nasal swab PCR test for SARS-CoV-2, with mild disease in roughly nine patients and severe disease in one. The time from the second vaccine dose to post-vaccine blood sampling had a median of around 72 days and ranged from about 12 to 250 days. Participants received two doses of either the Pfizer-BioNTech BNT162b2 vaccine (n=8) or the Moderna mRNA-1273 vaccine (n=2). In the convalescent cohort there were six males and four females, among whom were two Hispanic individuals, seven Caucasians, two Asians and one multiracial person. The spike-specific CD4+ TCR repertoire was compared before and after mRNA vaccination in 10 COVID-19 convalescent patients and a handful of infection-naive healthy vaccine recipients. Overlapping spike peptide pools from SARS-CoV-2 and from the common cold coronaviruses HCoV-NL63, HCoV-OC43 and HCoV-229E were used as culture stimuli. In control cultures, a CEFX viral epitope pool was used as positive control, an HIV-1 Nef peptide pool was used as negative control, or no peptide was added. Post-COVID blood samples from convalescent patients were collected a median of around 100 days after diagnosis, with a range of roughly 35 to 161 days. Broad study findings and their caveats: Among convalescent patients, a median 86.3% of the SARS-CoV-2-reactive clones seen after vaccination appeared only after vaccination, which suggests priming specific to the vaccine. Relatively few convalescent patients were included in the study, and early timepoints after natural infection were not analyzed. Nearly all vaccine-specific clones in convalescent patients (304 of 307) were mono-reactive for SARS-CoV-2 spike rather than cross-reactive with common cold coronaviruses. The median number of SARS-CoV-2-reactive clonotypes rose from around 22 after infection to roughly 38 after vaccination, but the change was not significant.

Per the publication, the treatment or condition label means: roughly 10-day PBMC culture with coronavirus spike peptide pools or control peptides (ViraFEST assay). The ViraFEST assay, used in the study, expanded antigen-specific T cells with peptide pools and then identified the expanded clonotypes through TCR sequencing. The positive SARS-CoV-2 PCR tests of the convalescent patients were dated from March to December 2020, before the Alpha, Beta and Delta variants emerged in the United States. Some 2 million PBMCs per well were cultured in IMDM with roughly 5.2% human AB serum and 8.5 to 10 IU/ml IL-2, plus 10 ug/ml peptide pools. Half of the culture medium was replaced with fresh IL-2-containing medium on days 3 and 7. After less than 12 days of culture, CD4+ T cells were isolated by negative selection using the EasySep CD4+ T cell isolation kit. PBMCs were separated from whole blood using Ficoll-Paque Plus gradient centrifugation and then either used fresh or cryopreserved at -140C. Each culture condition was generally run in triplicate wells.

From its cysteine to its phenylalanine, the CDR3 spans 16 amino acids. Kept here is only the CDR3 DNA, which spans 48 bases and is read in frame from base 1. V ends up 4 bases short and J 8 bases short, with an unmatched junction base count of 13. The germline V gene supplies CDR1 MNHEY and CDR2 SVGAGI. Library creation used PCR. DNA from cultured CD4+ T cells was subjected to TCR sequencing with the Oncomine TCR Beta short-read assay at the Johns Hopkins FTIC core. Genomic DNA was extracted from the cultured CD4+ T cells with the QIAamp micro DNA kit. Oncomine TCR Beta libraries from cultured CD4+ T cells were pooled using unique dual indexes and sequenced on an Illumina iSeq 100. The source study handled its data this way. Non-productive sequences were filtered out, and CDR3s that did not start with C, did not end with F or W, or were shorter than 7 amino acids were discarded. The MANAFEST web application identified antigen-specific clonotypes by comparing peptide-stimulated wells against reference wells and other culture wells. Positive clones required FDR below 0.05, an odds ratio above 5, and productive frequency above 0.1% in at least two of three replicate wells. A clonotype was classed as cross-reactive if the clonotype showed significant expansion both in SARS-CoV-2 spike wells and in at least one common cold coronavirus spike condition. Levenshtein distances (stringdist) and unrooted phylogenetic trees (ape) in R version 3.6.1 were used to assess CDR3 homology. Starting from the raw public reads, TCRdb applied fastp trimming at Q25, assembled clones with MiXCR and retained in-frame beta chains. Rows with one shared CDR3 protein collapse into an entry with the most common genes and DNA. TCRdb, not the authors, supplied the V and J calls. This sample gives some 13,000 distinct CDR3 sequences in total; over 60% of them show up just once. The ten largest clones capture 7.1% of the sample.

This TCR was sampled from a human donor who had recovered from COVID-19. Here the chain combines TRBV6-5 and TRBJ2-1; 8 bases in the middle match TRBD2. The sample consisted of CD4+ T cells from blood, cultured in vitro, taken before SARS-CoV-2 vaccination. The CDR3 sequence is CASSWTGGRRSHEQFF. The nucleotide sequence is given as TGTGCCAGCAGTTGGACTGGCGGGAGGAGGTCGCATGAGCAGTTCTTC.